Each of the 10 T cell receptor beta chains below was sequenced from the same sample in a study of blood T cell repertoires in COVID-19. Method: immunoSEQ multiplex PCR; TCRdb's copy keeps in-frame clones and lacks some. This sample has fewer than 200,000 clones, with 75% to 95% found just once. The sequenced material came from peripheral blood. The receptors shown here come from a man between 45 and 60 years old with acute or convalescent COVID-19.

This clone was counted a single time. V gene TRBV19 combines with J gene TRBJ1-3; weak D call: TRBD1 (6 bases). This CDR3 contains 14 residues. Germline values: CDR1 LNHDA, CDR2 SQIVND (reference sequence). V gave up 11 bases and J gave up 3 bases, with 17 bases separating them. The CDR3 reads CAHPGAPVGNTIYF. The CDR3 DNA sequence: TGTGCCCACCCAGGGGCCCCCGTTGGAAACACCATATATTTT.

The chain employs TRBV7-9 and TRBJ2-3; 9 nucleotides align to TRBD2. Germline assignment: CDR1 SEHNR and CDR2 FQNEAQ (reference sequence). V trimming: 1 base; J trimming: 1 base; junction bases outside the gene matches: 9. This CDR3 has 18 amino acids. The CDR3 sequence is CASSLGVGLAQRTDTQYF. The DNA for the CDR3 is TGTGCCAGCAGCTTAGGAGTTGGACTAGCGCAACGCACAGATACGCAGTATTTT.

The J gene is TRBJ2-2, the V gene TRBV28, with 10 bases aligning to TRBD2. Germline V gene sequence: CDR1 MDHEN, CDR2 SYDVKM. The CDR3 loop spans 18 amino acids. The J segment lost 1 base and the V segment lost 5 bases, leaving 10 bases of the junction unmatched. The CDR3 nucleotides read TGTGCCAGCAGTCCTTACGATAGACTAGCGGGGAACACCGGGGAGCTGTTTTTT. It encodes CASSPYDRLAGNTGELFF.

The chain couples TRBV7-2 to TRBJ2-3, with TRBD2 matching over 11 bases. Per the germline V gene, CDR1 is SGHTA and CDR2 is FQGNSA. V gave up 5 bases and J gave up 6 bases; unmatched junction bases: 7. The CDR3 runs 15 residues. This CDR3 is CASSLPGLAVDTQYF. The CDR3 DNA follows: TGTGCCAGCAGCCTACCGGGACTAGCGGTTGATACGCAGTATTTT.

DNA of the CDR3: TGTGCCAGCTCACAGGGGGTGAACACTGAAGCTTTCTTT. Its translation: CASSQGVNTEAFF. The chain couples TRBV18 to TRBJ1-1, with D perhaps matching TRBD1 (6 bases). Trimming left V 4 bases short and J 0 bases short, with 6 bases between. This CDR3 spans 13 amino acids. The germline CDR1 and CDR2 sequences are KGHSH and LQKENI.

The V and J genes are TRBV6-5 and TRBJ1-2, with 7 bases lining up with TRBD1. CDR1 is MNHEY, CDR2 SVGAGI, per germline. The CDR3 extends over 13 amino acids. Trimming took 6 bases from V and 2 from J; bases not matched to a gene: 3. The CDR3 loop reads CASRRQGNYGYTF. The DNA of the CDR3 is TGTGCCAGCAGACGACAGGGCAACTATGGCTACACCTTC.

The chain employs TRBV2 and TRBJ2-6; 7 bases fit TRBD1. The CDR3 loop spans 17 amino acids. V was pared by 5 bases and J by 0 bases, with 7 bases of the junction left unmatched. Looked up from germline, CDR1 is SNHLY and CDR2 is FYNNEI. CDR3 sequence: CASSIQGPHSGANVLTF. The CDR3 nucleotides are TGTGCCAGCAGTATACAGGGGCCTCACTCTGGGGCCAACGTCCTGACTTTC.

Note on this clone: Distinct nucleotide sequences in the sample also encode this CDR3. The rearrangement links TRBV18 to TRBJ1-5; D unclear. The CDR3 is made up of 13 amino acids. V lost 3 bases, J lost 2 bases, and 5 bases lay in between. Germline CDR1 and CDR2: KGHSH and LQKENI. The CDR3 DNA follows: TGTGCCAGCTCACCTTCTGGCAATCAGCCCCAGCATTTT. Amino acid sequence: CASSPSGNQPQHF.

This chain joins TRBV5-6 and TRBJ2-5; D is unresolved. CDR1 and CDR2 (germline): SGHDT, YYEEEE. Trimming cost V 4 bases and J 1 base, with 17 bases left between them. The CDR3 runs to 16 residues. CDR3 residues: CASSAGDTWAQETQYF. For the CDR3, the DNA is TGTGCCAGCAGCGCTGGTGACACCTGGGCCCAAGAGACCCAGTACTTC.

V usage is TRBV27 and J usage is TRBJ2-3, with D unresolved. This CDR3 comprises 13 residues. Germline lookup yields CDR1 MNHEY and CDR2 SMNVEV (reference sequence). V lost 1 base and J lost 4, with 6 bases in between. The CDR3 DNA reads TGTGCCAGCAGTTTATTTCGAGCAGATACGCAGTATTTT. It yields the protein CASSLFRADTQYF.